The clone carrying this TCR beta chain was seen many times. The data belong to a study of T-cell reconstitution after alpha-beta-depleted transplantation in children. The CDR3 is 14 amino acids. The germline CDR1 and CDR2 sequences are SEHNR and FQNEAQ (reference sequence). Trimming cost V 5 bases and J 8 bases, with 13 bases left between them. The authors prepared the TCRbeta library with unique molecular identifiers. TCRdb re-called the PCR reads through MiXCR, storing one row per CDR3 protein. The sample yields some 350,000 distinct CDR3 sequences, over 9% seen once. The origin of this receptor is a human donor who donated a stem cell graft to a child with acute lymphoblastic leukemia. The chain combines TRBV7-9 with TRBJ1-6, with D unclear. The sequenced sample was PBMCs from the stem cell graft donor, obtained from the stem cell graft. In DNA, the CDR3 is TGTGCCAGCAGCCATCCGTTGCTGGATTCACCCCTCCACTTT. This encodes CASSHPLLDSPLHF.